Shown below are 32 T cell receptor beta chains from a single sample sequenced in a study of OX40 agonist ivuxolimab in advanced cancers. Clones were sequenced by immunoSEQ multiplex PCR, and TCRdb holds only the in-frame ones, with some missing. This sample has over 15,000 clones, with approximately 80% found just once. The sequencing here drew on CD4+ or CD8+ T cells sorted from blood, taken in a trial of the OX40 agonist ivuxolimab. These receptor sequences come from an adult with an advanced solid tumor such as melanoma, head and neck, liver or kidney cancer.

The V gene is TRBV4-1, the J gene TRBJ2-7; D not certain. Germline V gene sequence: CDR1 MGHRA, CDR2 YSYEKL. The germline V and J ends were trimmed by 0 bases and 2 bases, with 14 bases remaining between them. The CDR3 has 16 residues. CDR3 sequence: CASSQEGQANPYEQYF. CDR3 nucleotide sequence: TGCGCCAGCAGCCAAGAGGGCCAGGCTAACCCCTACGAGCAGTACTTC.

This chain uses TRBV2 with TRBJ2-1; D is uncertain. Germline CDR1 is SNHLY and CDR2 is FYNNEI. This CDR3 has 17 residues. The ends were cut back, 5 bases at V and 5 bases at J, with 22 bases in the middle. The CDR3 loop is CASSPTTDGRPDNEQFF. The CDR3 DNA reads TGTGCCAGCAGTCCTACTACAGACGGACGTCCCGACAATGAGCAGTTCTTC.

The CDR3 protein is CASSPVVSGELFF. The CDR3 DNA is TGTGCCAGCAGCCCGGTGGTGTCCGGGGAGCTGTTTTTT. The rearrangement links TRBV5-6 to TRBJ2-2; D gene unclear. The CDR3 runs to 13 residues. The V gene lost 4 bases and the J gene lost 6 bases, with 10 bases spanning the gap. CDR1 is SGHDT and CDR2 is YYEEEE in the germline V gene.

The chain carries TRBV19 and TRBJ2-7; D gene uncertain. Germline V gene sequence: CDR1 LNHDA, CDR2 SQIVND (reference sequence). Trimming stripped 10 bases from V and 2 bases from J, with 18 bases between. The CDR3 loop spans 14 amino acids. CDR3 coding DNA: TGTGCCACCACTCCCAGCGCAGGTACCTACGAGCAGTACTTC. Translation: CATTPSAGTYEQYF.

J is TRBJ2-4 and V is TRBV2; TRBD2 matches at 7 bases. The CDR3 totals 14 residues. V gave up 9 bases and J gave up 5 bases; unmatched junction bases: 10. Germline loops: CDR1 SNHLY, CDR2 FYNNEI. CDR3 DNA sequence: TGTGCCAGTTTGACTAGCCTGGGCCAAAACATTCAGTACTTC. This sequence encodes CASLTSLGQNIQYF.

The V call is TRBV4-1, the J call TRBJ2-7; a weak D match, TRBD1 (6 bases). Germline CDR1 reads MGHRA; CDR2 reads YSYEKL. V lost 4 bases and J 2 bases, leaving 12 bases between the germline ends. There are 14 residues in the CDR3. The CDR3 is CASSPAQGAYEQYF. The CDR3 DNA follows: TGCGCCAGCAGCCCGGCACAGGGAGCCTACGAGCAGTACTTC.

The chain employs TRBV9 and TRBJ2-3, with D maybe TRBD2 (6 bases). The CDR3 runs 15 residues. Germline assignment: CDR1 SGDLS and CDR2 YYNGEE. The ends were cut back, 0 bases at V and 5 bases at J, with 13 bases in the middle. CDR3 DNA sequence: TGTGCCAGCAGCGTAGCTCTAGCGTCAGGAGATACGCAGTATTTT. It is translated as CASSVALASGDTQYF.

This sequence joins TRBV7-9 and TRBJ2-7, with D hard to call. In germline, CDR1 is SEHNR, CDR2 FQNEAQ (reference sequence). With 5 bases removed from V and 6 bases from J, the gap between germline ends came to 11 bases. The CDR3 has 12 residues. The CDR3 loop reads CASSPVPSEQYF. The CDR3 DNA is TGTGCCAGCAGCCCCGTCCCCTCCGAGCAGTACTTC.

This chain joins TRBV27 and TRBJ2-7; D perhaps matches TRBD1 (7 bases). V was shortened by 5 bases and J by 1 base, with 15 bases between the two germline ends. Germline loops: CDR1 MNHEY, CDR2 SMNVEV (reference sequence). The CDR3 is 15 residues long. This CDR3 reads CASSNGGTVSYEQYF. CDR3 nucleotides: TGTGCCAGCAGTAACGGCGGGACAGTGTCCTACGAGCAGTACTTC.

The chain links TRBV7-9 to TRBJ2-5; D ambiguous. Germline assignment: CDR1 SEHNR and CDR2 FQNEAQ (reference sequence). This CDR3 has 16 residues. Trimming left V 4 bases short and J 1 base short, with 16 bases between. The CDR3 region has the DNA TGTGCCAGCAGCTCCGCCCTAGGTTCGACCCAAGAGACCCAGTACTTC. This translates into CASSSALGSTQETQYF.

This clone was recorded a few times. The V gene is TRBV5-1, the J gene TRBJ1-1; 12 bases are a match to TRBD1. V lost 5 bases to trimming and J lost 5 bases; unmatched junction nucleotides: 7. The CDR3 length is 15 residues. Germline values: CDR1 SGHRS, CDR2 YFSETQ. This chain's CDR3 is CASRGDRGRRTEAFF. CDR3 in DNA: TGCGCCAGCAGAGGGGACAGGGGGCGACGGACTGAAGCTTTCTTT.

This clone was picked up a small number of times. The rearrangement links TRBV5-1 to TRBJ2-6; D is unresolved. The CDR3 length is 16 residues. V lost 0 bases, J lost 3 bases, and 10 bases lay in between. Germline CDR1 and CDR2: SGHRS and YFSETQ. The CDR3 DNA is TGCGCCAGCAGCTTGGAGGGTGCAGGTGGGGCCAACGTCCTGACTTTC. It is translated as CASSLEGAGGANVLTF. Combining the CDR3 with reference TRBV5-1 and TRBJ2-6 gives the whole variable domain KAGVTQTPRYLIKTRGQQVTLSCSPISGHRSVSWYQQTPGQGLQFLFEYFSETQRNKGNFPGRFSGRQFSNSRSEMNVSTLELGDSALYLCASSLEGAGGANVLTFGAGSRLTVL.

CDR3 residues: CASSGTVTYNEQFF. The DNA of the CDR3 is TGTGCCAGTAGTGGGACCGTCACCTACAATGAGCAGTTCTTC. The J gene is TRBJ2-1, the V gene TRBV19; D could derive from TRBD1 or TRBD2 (5 bases each). Trimming removed 5 bases from V and 2 bases from J, with 10 bases in between. CDR1 is LNHDA and CDR2 is SQIVND in the germline V gene (reference sequence). The CDR3 sequence is 14 residues long.

V and J are TRBV13 and TRBJ1-2; perhaps TRBD1 as D (5 bases). Germline V gene lookup returns CDR1 PRHDT and CDR2 FYEKMQ (reference sequence). This CDR3 has 17 amino acids. The V and J ends lost 0 bases and 4 bases respectively, with 18 bases between them. The CDR3 is CASSLGPGTRGSYGYTF. Written as DNA, the CDR3 is TGTGCCAGCAGCTTAGGGCCCGGGACCAGAGGTAGCTATGGCTACACCTTC.

The rearrangement joins TRBV27 to TRBJ2-1, with TRBD2 as a possible D gene (7 bases). Germline V gene data show CDR1 as MNHEY and CDR2 as SMNVEV (reference sequence). Trimming took 6 bases from V and 6 from J, leaving 18 bases between them. The CDR3 is made up of 15 amino acids. The CDR3 loop is CASRGGAGDFNEQFF. The CDR3 coding sequence is TGTGCCAGCAGGGGGGGGGCGGGAGATTTCAATGAGCAGTTCTTC.

J is TRBJ2-7 and V is TRBV11-2; 7 bases agree with TRBD1. Germline loops: CDR1 SGHAT, CDR2 FQNNGV. This CDR3 comprises 15 residues. V shed 1 base and J 2 bases; nucleotides not matched to a gene: 5. The CDR3 is CASSLGGGKAYEQYF. The CDR3 DNA is TGTGCCAGCAGCTTAGGAGGGGGCAAGGCCTACGAGCAGTACTTC.

The chain carries TRBV5-1 and TRBJ2-4; perhaps TRBD1 as D (5 bases). The V gene's germline CDR1 is SGHRS and CDR2 YFSETQ. Deletions cut 0 bases from V and 6 bases from J, with 16 bases between. The CDR3 has 16 amino acids. The CDR3 region is CASSLDLTATGNIQYF. As DNA, the CDR3 is TGCGCCAGCAGCTTGGACTTGACAGCCACTGGAAACATTCAGTACTTC.

The rearrangement uses TRBV4-3 and TRBJ2-7; D is uncertain. The CDR3 length is 15 residues. V dropped 0 bases and J dropped 5 bases, with 14 bases sitting between them. The germline CDR1 and CDR2 sequences are LGHNA and YSLEER. CDR3 protein: CASSQDLGRLDEQYF. CDR3 DNA: TGCGCCAGCAGCCAAGATCTTGGCCGACTGGACGAGCAGTACTTC.

This clone was observed a single time. CDR3 sequence: CASSITGETYNEQFF. Here the CDR3 DNA reads TGTGCCAGTAGTATAACGGGGGAGACCTACAATGAGCAGTTCTTC. The chain combines TRBV19 with TRBJ2-1, with D perhaps matching TRBD2 (6 bases). CDR3 length: 15 amino acids. Germline V gives CDR1 LNHDA, CDR2 SQIVND (reference sequence). The V end lost 2 bases, the J end lost 2 bases, and 10 bases lay between the germline ends.

The chain has TRBV9 and TRBJ2-3, with 15 bases that match TRBD2. Trimming took 3 bases from V and 6 from J; bases not matched to a gene: 5. Germline-derived CDR1 and CDR2 are SGDLS and YYNGEE. This CDR3 is built from 16 residues. The CDR3 bases are TGTGCCAGCAGCGCCGGGACTAGCGGGGGGATCGATACGCAGTATTTT. It specifies CASSAGTSGGIDTQYF.

This chain connects TRBV9 to TRBJ2-7; a possible D gene is TRBD1 (8 bases). V was cut by 4 bases and J by 6 bases, with 20 bases left in between. Germline lookup yields CDR1 SGDLS and CDR2 YYNGEE. This CDR3 region has 15 residues. The CDR3 reads CASSPSGTGGSEQYF. CDR3 sequence (DNA): TGTGCCAGCAGCCCATCCGGGACAGGCGGGAGCGAGCAGTACTTC.

The chain has TRBV27 and TRBJ2-1; 10 positions match TRBD2. Germline V CDR1 and CDR2: MNHEY, SMNVEV (reference sequence). V dropped 5 bases and J dropped 15; count of bases not matched to a gene: 7. The CDR3 runs to 12 residues. CDR3 coding DNA: TGTGCCAGCAGTCCGAGCGGGAGGGCCCCGTTCTTC. Its protein product is CASSPSGRAPFF.

The chain recombines TRBV11-2 with TRBJ2-3; D is possibly TRBD1 or TRBD2 (5 bases each). Per the germline V gene, CDR1 is SGHAT and CDR2 is FQNNGV. Between the trimmed V and J ends, which lost 5 bases and 4 bases, there was a span of 16 bases. This CDR3 spans 15 amino acids. CDR3: CASSRGPRGADTQYF. The CDR3 DNA sequence: TGTGCCAGCAGCCGGGGACCGCGAGGGGCAGATACGCAGTATTTT.

The V call is TRBV7-2, the J call TRBJ2-2; 8 bases are shared with TRBD2. CDR1 and CDR2 from the germline V gene are SGHTA and FQGNSA. With 1 base clipped from V and 0 bases from J, the junction kept 10 bases outside the gene matches. This CDR3 has 19 residues. CDR3 sequence: CASSLVQGLVKANTGELFF. CDR3 sequence (DNA): TGTGCCAGCAGCTTAGTCCAGGGACTAGTGAAAGCGAACACCGGGGAGCTGTTTTTT.

The V and J genes are TRBV4-3 and TRBJ1-4, with TRBD1 matching 9 bases. Germline V gene data show CDR1 as LGHNA and CDR2 as YSLEER. J lost 5 bases, V lost 0 bases, and 1 base had no gene match. The CDR3 sequence is 15 residues long. CDR3 DNA sequence: TGCGCCAGCAGCCAAGATGGGACAGGGAATGAAAAACTGTTTTTT. Protein product: CASSQDGTGNEKLFF.

The V gene is TRBV6-5, the J gene TRBJ2-7; a possible D gene is TRBD2 (5 bases). Germline loops: CDR1 MNHEY, CDR2 SVGAGI. CDR3 length: 13 residues. Trimming took 0 bases from V and 3 from J, leaving 6 bases between them. Written as DNA, the CDR3 is TGTGCCAGCAGTTACTCGAGGGTCTACGAGCAGTACTTC. This codes for CASSYSRVYEQYF.

This chain connects TRBV7-9 to TRBJ1-2, with 7 bases lining up with TRBD1. Germline assignment: CDR1 SEHNR and CDR2 FQNEAQ (reference sequence). The junction had 4 bases not matched to a gene; V was cut back by 2 bases and J by 1 base. The CDR3 has 15 residues. The CDR3 is CASSLTQGVNYGYTF. CDR3 nucleotide sequence: TGTGCCAGCAGCTTAACGCAGGGGGTTAACTATGGCTACACCTTC.

A few counts support this clone. This sequence joins TRBV9 and TRBJ1-3; TRBD1 is a possible D gene (6 bases). The ends were cut back, 3 bases at V and 2 bases at J, with 12 bases in the middle. This CDR3 is built from 15 residues. Germline CDR1 is SGDLS and CDR2 is YYNGEE. Here the CDR3 DNA reads TGTGCCAGCAGCGGGTTACAGGGTCCTGGAAACACCATATATTTT. This translates into CASSGLQGPGNTIYF.

This chain joins TRBV7-9 and TRBJ2-1; no clear D. Trimming removed 3 bases from V and 8 bases from J, with 11 bases in between. CDR1 SEHNR and CDR2 FQNEAQ come from the germline V gene (reference sequence). The CDR3 loop spans 13 amino acids. CDR3 in DNA: TGTGCCAGCAGCTTCCCCAATTCCGATGAGCAGTTCTTC. Translation gives CASSFPNSDEQFF.

This clone was recorded a few times. The rearrangement links TRBV11-2 to TRBJ1-1, with a possible D match to TRBD1 (5 bases). CDR3 size: 13 residues. The V end was cut by 1 base, the J end by 8 bases, with 11 bases between. Germline CDR1 reads SGHAT; CDR2 reads FQNNGV. CDR3 sequence (DNA): TGTGCCAGCAGCTTAGGGACAACTATCGAAGCTTTCTTT. It translates to CASSLGTTIEAFF.

This clone was seen a single time. V usage is TRBV10-3 and J usage is TRBJ2-1, with TRBD1 as a possible D gene (5 bases). V lost 3 bases to trimming and J lost 6 bases, with 15 bases between them. CDR3 size: 15 residues. Germline V CDR1 and CDR2: ENHRY, SYGVKD. CDR3 coding DNA: TGTGCCATCAGTGATTTACTCCAAGGGGCCAATGAGCAGTTCTTC. Translated, it gives CAISDLLQGANEQFF.

This chain links TRBV4-1 with TRBJ2-3, with TRBD2 identical over 9 bases. With V trimmed by 2 bases and J by 2 bases, 14 bases remained unmatched. There are 19 residues in the CDR3. The germline CDR1 and CDR2 sequences are MGHRA and YSYEKL. CDR3 sequence: CASSQIHGFGGGDTDTQYF. The CDR3 DNA sequence: TGCGCCAGCAGCCAAATTCATGGCTTTGGCGGGGGGGACACAGATACGCAGTATTTT.